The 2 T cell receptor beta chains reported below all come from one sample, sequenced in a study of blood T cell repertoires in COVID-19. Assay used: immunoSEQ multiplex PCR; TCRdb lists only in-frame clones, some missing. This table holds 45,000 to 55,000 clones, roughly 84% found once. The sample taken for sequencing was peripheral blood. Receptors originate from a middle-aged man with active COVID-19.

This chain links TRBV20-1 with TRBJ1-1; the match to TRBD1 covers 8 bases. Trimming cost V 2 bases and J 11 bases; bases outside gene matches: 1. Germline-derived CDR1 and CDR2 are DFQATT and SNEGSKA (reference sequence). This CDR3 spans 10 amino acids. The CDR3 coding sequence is TGCAGTGCTAGACAGGGGGCGGCTTTCTTT. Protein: CSARQGAAFF.

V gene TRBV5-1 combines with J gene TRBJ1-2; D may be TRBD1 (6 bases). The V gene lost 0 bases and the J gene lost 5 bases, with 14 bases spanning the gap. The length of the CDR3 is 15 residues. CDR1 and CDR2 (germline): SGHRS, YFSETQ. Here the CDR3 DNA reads TGCGCCAGCAGCTTGGAGGGGGTTGTGGAATATGGCTACACCTTC. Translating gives CASSLEGVVEYGYTF.